The 16 T cell receptor beta chains below all came from one sample that was sequenced in a study of blood T cells in healthy people across ages. Primers used in a second PCR of about 6 to 11 cycles were a sample-barcoded 5' primer and a J-beta primer mix. TCRdb called the 5' RACE reads again in MiXCR, with one record for every CDR3 protein. The data contain about 640,000 distinct CDR3 sequences, 58% of them singletons. The sequenced sample consisted of blood. These receptors were taken from a man aged 60 to 69 in good health.

The chain has TRBV7-2 and TRBJ1-5; 7 bases agree with TRBD1. The ends lost 3 bases at V and 5 bases at J; junction bases unmatched: 7. CDR1 SGHTA and CDR2 FQGNSA come from the germline V gene. The CDR3 has 15 residues. This CDR3 reads CASSLAGGRHQPQHF. The CDR3 coding sequence is TGTGCCAGCAGCTTGGCAGGGGGGCGGCATCAGCCCCAGCATTTT. The whole variable domain, filled in from reference TRBV7-2 and TRBJ1-5, reads GAGVSQSPSNKVTEKGKDVELRCDPISGHTALYWYRQSLGQGLEFLIYFQGNSAPDKSGLPSDRFSAERTGGSVSTLTIQRTQQEDSAVYLCASSLAGGRHQPQHFGDGTRLSIL.

The rearrangement links TRBV12-3 or TRBV12-4 to TRBJ1-5, with 7 positions matching TRBD1. The CDR3 covers 18 residues. Germline trimming cut 5 bases from V and 5 bases from J; bases unmatched to any gene: 18. The chain's CDR3 is CASSTWAGQGGLYQPQHF. In DNA form, the CDR3 reads TGTGCCAGCAGTACATGGGCCGGGCAGGGGGGCCTCTATCAGCCCCAGCATTTT.

The chain links TRBV4-1 to TRBJ1-2, with 9 bases aligning to TRBD1. CDR3 size: 15 residues. Germline-derived CDR1 and CDR2 are MGHRA and YSYEKL. With 3 bases clipped from V and 10 bases from J, the junction kept 12 bases outside the gene matches. CDR3 residues: CASSHPGQGHSTYTF. The DNA for the CDR3 is TGCGCCAGCAGCCACCCGGGACAGGGCCACAGCACCTACACCTTC.

The chain links TRBV20-1 to TRBJ1-5; 7 positions match TRBD1. Germline lookup yields CDR1 DFQATT and CDR2 SNEGSKA (reference sequence). CDR3 size: 13 residues. V lost 6 bases, J lost 7 bases, and 9 bases stayed unmatched. CDR3 DNA sequence: TGCAGTGCAAAAGGAGGGGGCTGGCAGCCCCAGCATTTT. It specifies CSAKGGGWQPQHF.

The chain has TRBV7-2 and TRBJ2-5; TRBD2 aligns across 12 bases. In germline, CDR1 is SGHTA, CDR2 FQGNSA. The J segment lost 4 bases and the V segment lost 1 base, leaving 4 bases of the junction unmatched. The CDR3 extends over 16 amino acids. CDR3 DNA: TGTGCCAGCAGCTTAGGGTTGACTAGCGGGGGAGAGACCCAGTACTTC. This gives the protein CASSLGLTSGGETQYF. Full variable domain (rest looked up from reference TRBV7-2 and TRBJ2-5): GAGVSQSPSNKVTEKGKDVELRCDPISGHTALYWYRQSLGQGLEFLIYFQGNSAPDKSGLPSDRFSAERTGGSVSTLTIQRTQQEDSAVYLCASSLGLTSGGETQYFGPGTRLLVL.

The chain carries TRBV24-1 and TRBJ1-2; D is uncertain. The ends were cut back, 8 bases at V and 7 bases at J, with 10 bases in the middle. Germline values: CDR1 KGHDR, CDR2 SFDVKD. CDR3 length equals 11 residues. This CDR3 is CATKDAGGYTF. The CDR3 DNA is TGTGCCACCAAAGATGCGGGTGGCTACACCTTC.

The V and J genes are TRBV20-1 and TRBJ2-7; D is undetermined. Germline CDR1 and CDR2: DFQATT and SNEGSKA (reference sequence). The CDR3 consists of 14 residues. Between the trimmed V and J ends, which lost 3 bases and 2 bases, there was a span of 14 bases. The CDR3 DNA sequence: TGCAGTGCTAGGGGGATGGGTTCCACCTACGAGCAGTACTTC. Translation: CSARGMGSTYEQYF.

CDR3 protein: CASSLPPYEQYF. The CDR3 DNA reads as TGTGCCAGCAGTTTGCCCCCCTACGAGCAGTACTTC. This sequence joins TRBV27 and TRBJ2-7; D call uncertain. This CDR3 region has 12 residues. Germline V gives CDR1 MNHEY, CDR2 SMNVEV (reference sequence). V was clipped by 3 bases and J by 2 bases, with 5 bases between them.

The sample holds a few counts of this clonotype. This chain joins TRBV12-3 or TRBV12-4 and TRBJ2-1; D unresolved. The CDR3 consists of 11 residues. V lost 4 bases and J 10 bases, leaving 8 bases between the germline ends. In DNA form, the CDR3 reads TGTGCCAGCAGTTCCCTTTGGGAGCAGTTCTTC. Its protein product is CASSSLWEQFF.

This chain links TRBV6-2 or TRBV6-3 with TRBJ2-3; 11 bases match TRBD2. J was trimmed by 4 bases and V by 7 bases; bases with no gene match: 4. Germline values: CDR1 MNHEY, CDR2 SVGEGT. This CDR3 is 14 amino acids long. CDR3: CASITSGGADTQYF. In nucleotides, the CDR3 is TGTGCCAGCATCACTAGCGGGGGAGCAGATACGCAGTATTTT.

This clonotype was seen more than once but under ten times. The chain is built from TRBV4-1 and TRBJ2-1; 10 bases line up with TRBD2. This CDR3 is 16 amino acids long. The junction had 8 bases not matched to a gene; V was cut back by 2 bases and J by 7 bases. CDR1 and CDR2 from the germline V gene are MGHRA and YSYEKL. The DNA of the CDR3 is TGCGCCAGCAGCCAATCAGAGCGGGGGGGCAGAAATGAGCAGTTCTTC. Encoded protein: CASSQSERGGRNEQFF.

The rearrangement uses TRBV18 and TRBJ2-4; 9 bases map to TRBD1. Germline CDR1 reads KGHSH; CDR2 reads LQKENI. The CDR3 runs to 16 residues. V was pared by 6 bases and J by 1 base, with 7 bases of the junction left unmatched. As DNA, the CDR3 is TGTGCCAGCTCCGGGGACAGGGAGGAGGCCAAAAACATTCAGTACTTC. This translates into CASSGDREEAKNIQYF.

This clonotype turned up a few times. The rearrangement links TRBV5-1 to TRBJ2-7, with TRBD1 matching 11 bases. The J call is uncertain, as TRBJ2-5 better fits the DNA end. This CDR3 comprises 16 residues. CDR1 is SGHRS and CDR2 is YFSETQ in the germline V gene. The CDR3 protein is CASSLTMGTGGETQYF. DNA of the CDR3: TGCGCCAGCAGCTTGACGATGGGGACAGGGGGGGAGACCCAGTACTTC.

This clonotype has only a few counts. This chain joins TRBV7-2 and TRBJ2-2; unclear D gene. CDR1 is SGHTA and CDR2 is FQGNSA in the germline V gene. The CDR3 is 12 amino acids. With 0 bases removed from V and 7 bases from J, the gap between germline ends came to 3 bases. The chain's CDR3 is CASSLAGGELFF. For the CDR3, the DNA is TGTGCCAGCAGCTTAGCTGGCGGGGAGCTGTTTTTT.

The J gene is TRBJ1-5, the V gene TRBV30; the D gene is possibly TRBD1 (5 bases). There are 14 residues in the CDR3. V gave up 8 bases and J gave up 1 base, with 15 bases separating them. Germline CDR1 is GTSNPN and CDR2 is SVGIG (reference sequence). CDR3: CAPTQDRSNQPQHF. CDR3 nucleotide sequence: TGTGCCCCGACCCAAGACAGAAGCAATCAGCCCCAGCATTTT.

This chain connects TRBV3-1 to TRBJ2-3; possible D gene TRBD2, 6 bases. The CDR3 length is 15 residues. Trimming took 1 base from V and 0 from J, leaving 8 bases between them. The V gene's germline CDR1 is LGHDT and CDR2 YNNKEL (reference sequence). CDR3 protein: CASSQVGTSTDTQYF. The CDR3 bases are TGTGCCAGCAGCCAAGTCGGGACTAGCACAGATACGCAGTATTTT.